Shown below are 12 T cell receptor beta chains from a single sample sequenced in a study of OX40 agonist ivuxolimab in advanced cancers. TCRdb keeps only in-frame clones here, not all; method: immunoSEQ multiplex PCR. The data show roughly 48,000 clones, approximately 84% seen once. The sample was CD4+ or CD8+ T cells sorted from blood, taken in a trial of the OX40 agonist ivuxolimab. Receptors originate from an adult with an advanced solid tumor such as melanoma, head and neck, liver or kidney cancer.

The chain joins TRBV6-4 to TRBJ2-1; D might be TRBD1 (7 bases). Per germline, CDR1 MRHNA and CDR2 SNTAGT. V was shortened by 10 bases and J by 1 base, with 11 bases between the two germline ends. The CDR3 loop spans 13 amino acids. CDR3 nucleotides: TGTGCCACCGCAGGGGGGTCCTACAATGAGCAGTTCTTC. Translating it yields CATAGGSYNEQFF.

The chain recombines TRBV5-1 with TRBJ2-5; D might be TRBD2 (6 bases). The CDR3 covers 17 residues. V lost 3 bases to trimming and J lost 5 bases, with 23 bases between them. CDR1 SGHRS and CDR2 YFSETQ come from the germline V gene. CDR3 sequence: CASSSSTWARAGETQYF. Written as DNA, the CDR3 is TGCGCCAGCAGCTCAAGTACGTGGGCCCGCGCGGGGGAGACCCAGTACTTC.

The chain uses TRBV4-3 and TRBJ1-2; tentative D call: TRBD1 (6 bases). V lost 3 bases, J lost 8 bases, and 10 bases lay in between. CDR3 size: 12 residues. Germline CDR1 LGHNA, CDR2 YSLEER. In DNA form, the CDR3 reads TGCGCCAGCAGCCATTTGACAGGAGGCTACACCTTC. Translating gives CASSHLTGGYTF.

This clone qualifies as medium-sized (0.01 to 0.1%). This chain uses TRBV5-1 with TRBJ1-2, with D perhaps TRBD1 (6 bases). CDR1 and CDR2 (germline): SGHRS, YFSETQ. V gave up 4 bases and J gave up 6 bases, with 10 bases separating them. This CDR3 has 12 residues. DNA for the CDR3: TGCGCCAGCAGCCTGGGACATGATGGCTACACCTTC. Translation gives CASSLGHDGYTF.

The gene calls are TRBV28 and TRBJ2-5; 14 bases fit TRBD2. Trimming removed 7 bases from V and 7 bases from J; junction bases left unmatched: 11. The germline gives CDR1 MDHEN, CDR2 SYDVKM. This CDR3 spans 16 amino acids. CDR3 nucleotides: TGTGCCAGCAACCTCCCCGGGACTAGCGGGGGAGGGACCCAGTACTTC. This codes for CASNLPGTSGGGTQYF. Combining the CDR3 with reference TRBV28 and TRBJ2-5 gives the whole variable domain DVKVTQSSRYLVKRTGEKVFLECVQDMDHENMFWYRQDPGLGLRLIYFSYDVKMKEKGDIPEGYSVSREKKERFSLILESASTNQTSMYLCASNLPGTSGGGTQYFGPGTRLLVL.

The V and J genes are TRBV18 and TRBJ1-4; D is uncertain. V was cut by 3 bases and J by 7 bases, with 12 bases left in between. The CDR3 runs 14 residues. The germline V gene encodes CDR1 KGHSH and CDR2 LQKENI. The CDR3 bases are TGTGCCAGCTCACCGTCGGGCAACAGTGAAAAACTGTTTTTT. Amino acid sequence: CASSPSGNSEKLFF.

The V call is TRBV12-5, the J call TRBJ2-4; 10 bases match TRBD1. The CDR3 contains 12 residues. Looked up from germline, CDR1 is LGHNT and CDR2 is FRNRAP. V gave up 11 bases and J gave up 3 bases; unmatched junction bases: 1. As DNA, the CDR3 is TGTGCTGGGGACAGGGGCAAAAACATTCAGTACTTC. Its translation: CAGDRGKNIQYF.

The chain has TRBV7-2 and TRBJ1-5, with D unclear. Per germline, CDR1 SGHTA and CDR2 FQGNSA. The CDR3 covers 16 residues. V was cut by 1 base and J by 5 bases, with 15 bases left in between. The CDR3 bases are TGTGCCAGCAGCTTAGTAGGCACTCAAACGGATCAGCCCCAGCATTTT. Translation gives CASSLVGTQTDQPQHF.

The genes are TRBV6-1 and TRBJ1-1; the D gene is possibly TRBD1 (5 bases). Trimming stripped 0 bases from V and 7 bases from J, with 21 bases between. This CDR3 contains 17 residues. Germline CDR1 is MNHNS and CDR2 is SASEGT. The DNA of the CDR3 is TGTGCCAGCAGTGAAGCCAGATCGGGGGTCATACTATTTGAAGCTTTCTTT. It yields the protein CASSEARSGVILFEAFF.

The V call is TRBV7-9, the J call TRBJ2-5; D gene uncertain. The CDR3 has 12 residues. Germline V gene data show CDR1 as SEHNR and CDR2 as FQNEAQ (reference sequence). V shed 5 bases and J shed 5 bases, with 9 bases lying between them. The CDR3 DNA reads TGTGCCAGCAGCCCCGGCTGGGAGACCCAGTACTTC. This codes for CASSPGWETQYF.

This chain joins TRBV5-1 and TRBJ2-1, with 10 bases fitting TRBD2. The CDR3 sequence is 16 residues long. V lost 0 bases, J lost 7 bases, and 7 bases stayed unmatched. Per the germline V gene, CDR1 is SGHRS and CDR2 is YFSETQ. The CDR3 DNA reads as TGCGCCAGCAGCTTGGCCTCTAGCGGGAGTAATAATGAGCAGTTCTTC. Translated, it gives CASSLASSGSNNEQFF.

The V call is TRBV7-2, the J call TRBJ2-7; D not certain. Germline V gives CDR1 SGHTA, CDR2 FQGNSA. This CDR3 is 15 amino acids long. Trimming removed 6 bases at V and 0 bases at J, with 15 bases between. The CDR3 here is CASREVLLGSYEQYF. CDR3 coding DNA: TGTGCCAGCAGGGAAGTCCTTCTTGGCTCCTACGAGCAGTACTTC. Filled out from reference TRBV7-2 and TRBJ2-7, the complete variable domain reads GAGVSQSPSNKVTEKGKDVELRCDPISGHTALYWYRQSLGQGLEFLIYFQGNSAPDKSGLPSDRFSAERTGGSVSTLTIQRTQQEDSAVYLCASREVLLGSYEQYFGPGTRLTVT.